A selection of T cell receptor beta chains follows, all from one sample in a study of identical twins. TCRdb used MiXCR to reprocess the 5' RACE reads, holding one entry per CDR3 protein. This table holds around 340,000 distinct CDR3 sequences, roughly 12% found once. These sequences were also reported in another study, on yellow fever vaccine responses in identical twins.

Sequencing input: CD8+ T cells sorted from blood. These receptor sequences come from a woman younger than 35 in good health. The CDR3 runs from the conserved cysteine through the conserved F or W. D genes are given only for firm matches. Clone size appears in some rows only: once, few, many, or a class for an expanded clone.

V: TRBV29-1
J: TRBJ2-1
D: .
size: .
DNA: TGCAGCGTGGGGGAGCTAGCCAATGAGCAGTTCTTC
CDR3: CSVGELANEQFF

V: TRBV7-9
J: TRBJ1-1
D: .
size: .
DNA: TGTGCCAGCAGCATACAAATGGACGGGAGAATTGAAGCTTTCTTT
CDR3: CASSIQMDGRIEAFF

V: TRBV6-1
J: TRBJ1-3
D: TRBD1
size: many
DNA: TGTGCCAGCAGTCTTGGACAGGGACCTGGAAACACCATATATTTT
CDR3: CASSLGQGPGNTIYF

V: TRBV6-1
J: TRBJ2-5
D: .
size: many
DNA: TGTGCCAGCAGCGAATCCGGGACGAGGGGCCAAGAGACCCAGTACTTC
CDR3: CASSESGTRGQETQYF

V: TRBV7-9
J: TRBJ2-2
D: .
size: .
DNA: TGTGCCAGCACAGTTACCGGGGAGCTGTTTTTT
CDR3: CASTVTGELFF

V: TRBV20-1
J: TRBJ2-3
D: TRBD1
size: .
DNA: TGCAGTGCTACACAGGGGGCGGGCACAGATACGCAGTATTTT
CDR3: CSATQGAGTDTQYF

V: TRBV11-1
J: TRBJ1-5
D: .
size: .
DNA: TGTGCCAGCAGCCCCGAGATTGGCAATCAGCCCCAGCATTTT
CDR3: CASSPEIGNQPQHF

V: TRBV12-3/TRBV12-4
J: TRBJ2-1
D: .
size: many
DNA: TGTGCCAGCAGTTTAGGGTACGGTGAGCAGTTCTTC
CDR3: CASSLGYGEQFF

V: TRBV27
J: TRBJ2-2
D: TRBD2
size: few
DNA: TGTGCCAGCAGTTTGCGGGGGGCACGGGCCGGGGAGCTGTTTTTT
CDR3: CASSLRGARAGELFF

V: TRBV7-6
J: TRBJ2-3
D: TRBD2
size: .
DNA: TGTGCCAGCAGCTTAGCAGGACTAGCAGGAGATACGCAGTATTTT
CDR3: CASSLAGLAGDTQYF

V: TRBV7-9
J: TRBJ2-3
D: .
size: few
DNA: TGTGCCAGCAGCACCAATATGGGGGGTAGCACAGATACGCAGTATTTT
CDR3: CASSTNMGGSTDTQYF

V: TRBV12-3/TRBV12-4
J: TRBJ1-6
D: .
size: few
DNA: TGTGCCAGCAGGTTTGGGGCCGATAATTCACCCCTCCACTTT
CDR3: CASRFGADNSPLHF

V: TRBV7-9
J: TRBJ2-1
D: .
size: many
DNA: TGTGCCAGCAGCTCGACTAACTACAATGAGCAGTTCTTC
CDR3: CASSSTNYNEQFF

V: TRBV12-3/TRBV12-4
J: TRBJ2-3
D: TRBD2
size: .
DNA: TGTGCCATCAGTCCCTCCGGGGCTAGCGGTGGGGGTTTTACAGATACGCAGTATTTT
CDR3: CAISPSGASGGGFTDTQYF

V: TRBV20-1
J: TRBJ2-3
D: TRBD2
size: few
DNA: TGCAGTGCTAGAGGTAGCGGGGGGCCAGATACGCAGTATTTT
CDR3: CSARGSGGPDTQYF

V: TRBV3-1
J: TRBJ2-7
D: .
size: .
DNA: TGTGCCAGCAGCCATACTTCTTACGAGCAGTACTTC
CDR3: CASSHTSYEQYF

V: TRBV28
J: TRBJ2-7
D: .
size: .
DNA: TGTGCCAGCAGGGACTACACCTACGAGCAGTACTTC
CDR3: CASRDYTYEQYF

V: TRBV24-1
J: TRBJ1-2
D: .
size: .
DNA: TGTGCCACCAGCCCCTTGGGGGTGTCCTATGGCTACACCTTC
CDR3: CATSPLGVSYGYTF

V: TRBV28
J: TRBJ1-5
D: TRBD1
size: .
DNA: TGTGCCAGCAGTTTATCGTACAGGGGATCCAATCAGCCCCAGCATTTT
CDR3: CASSLSYRGSNQPQHF

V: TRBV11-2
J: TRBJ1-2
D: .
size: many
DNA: TGTGCCAGCAGCTTAGCCGAGAACTATGGCTACACCTTC
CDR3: CASSLAENYGYTF

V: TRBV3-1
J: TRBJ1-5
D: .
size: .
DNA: TGTGCCAGCAGCCAAGACGGACCCGGGTTGGATCAGCCCCAGCATTTT
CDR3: CASSQDGPGLDQPQHF

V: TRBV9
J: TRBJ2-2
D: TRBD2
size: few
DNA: TGTGCCAGCAGCGTAGCAGCGGGAAACACCGGGGAGCTGTTTTTT
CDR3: CASSVAAGNTGELFF

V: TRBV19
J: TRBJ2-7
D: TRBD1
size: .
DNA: TGTGCCAGTAGTATAAGGACAGGGTGGAACGAGCAGTACTTC
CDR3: CASSIRTGWNEQYF

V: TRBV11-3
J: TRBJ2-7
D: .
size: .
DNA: TGTGCCAGCAGCCCCCCCAGGGGTTGGTACGAGCAGTACTTC
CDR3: CASSPPRGWYEQYF

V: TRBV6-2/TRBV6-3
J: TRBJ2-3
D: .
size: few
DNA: TGTGCCAGCAGCTTCGAAGGGTTCTCTAGCACAGATACGCAGTATTTT
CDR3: CASSFEGFSSTDTQYF

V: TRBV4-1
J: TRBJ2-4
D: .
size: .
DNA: TGCGCCAGCAGCCAAGAGCGGGGAAACATTCAGTACTTC
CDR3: CASSQERGNIQYF

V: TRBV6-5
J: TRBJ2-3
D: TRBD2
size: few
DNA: TGTGCCAGCAGTTACTCGACCTCGGGAGGGGGGTATAGCACAGATACGCAGTATTTT
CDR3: CASSYSTSGGGYSTDTQYF

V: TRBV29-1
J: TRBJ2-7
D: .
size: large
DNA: TGCAGCGTTCAGCGGGCCAACTCCTACGAGCAGTACTTC
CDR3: CSVQRANSYEQYF

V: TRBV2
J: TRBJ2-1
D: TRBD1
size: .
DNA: TGTGCCAGCAGTGAAGACAGGGGGTATGCTGAGCAGTTCTTC
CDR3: CASSEDRGYAEQFF

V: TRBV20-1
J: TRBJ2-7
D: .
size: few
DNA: TGCAGTGCTAGTGCTTCCTTCCTGCCGGACCACCCTGAAATGGAGCAGTACTTC
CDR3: CSASASFLPDHPEMEQYF

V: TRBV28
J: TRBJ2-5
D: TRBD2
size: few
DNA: TGTGCCAGCAGTTTATGGCATATAGCGGGAGGGGGCCAAGAGACCCAGTACTTC
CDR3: CASSLWHIAGGGQETQYF

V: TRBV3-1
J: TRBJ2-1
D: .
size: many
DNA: TGTGCCAGCAGCCAAGAAGGGGTGGCCTACAATGAGCAGTTCTTC
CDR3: CASSQEGVAYNEQFF

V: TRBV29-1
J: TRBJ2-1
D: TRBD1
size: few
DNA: TGCAGCGCGGTGACAGGGGGCTTCTACAATGAGCAGTTCTTC
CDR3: CSAVTGGFYNEQFF

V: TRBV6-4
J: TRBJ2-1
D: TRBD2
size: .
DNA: TGTGCCAGCAGTGACGGGTCGGGGGGGTACAATGAGCAGTTCTTC
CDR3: CASSDGSGGYNEQFF

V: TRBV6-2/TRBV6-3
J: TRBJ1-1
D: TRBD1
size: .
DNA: TGTGCCAGCAGTTACCCGGGACAGACGAACACTGAAGCTTTCTTT
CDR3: CASSYPGQTNTEAFF

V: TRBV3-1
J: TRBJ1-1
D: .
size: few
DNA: TGTGCCAGCAGCTGGACAGAGAAGAACACTGAAGCTTTCTTT
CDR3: CASSWTEKNTEAFF

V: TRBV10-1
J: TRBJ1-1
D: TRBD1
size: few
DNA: TGCGCCAGCAGTGAGTCGACAGGGGGGGGGACTGAAGCTTTCTTT
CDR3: CASSESTGGGTEAFF

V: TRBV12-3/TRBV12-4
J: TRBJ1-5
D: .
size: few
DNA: TGTGCCAGCAGTTTCACTCAGTTATCAGCTTGGCATTTT
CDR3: CASSFTQLSAWHF

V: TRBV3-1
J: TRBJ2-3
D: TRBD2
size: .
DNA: TGTGCCAGCAGCCAAGATCTAGGACTAGCGGTAGATACGCAGTATTTT
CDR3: CASSQDLGLAVDTQYF

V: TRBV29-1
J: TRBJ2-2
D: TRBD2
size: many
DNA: TGCAGCGCCCGAAGGACCATCGGCGGGAGGAATACCGGGGAGCTGTTTTTT
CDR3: CSARRTIGGRNTGELFF

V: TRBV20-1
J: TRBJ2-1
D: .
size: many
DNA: TGCAGTATCATTCGCGGCAATGAGCAGTTCTTC
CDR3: CSIIRGNEQFF

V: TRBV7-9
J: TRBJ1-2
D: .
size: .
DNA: TGTGCCAGCGGCTTAGAGGCGGGTGGCTACACCTTC
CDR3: CASGLEAGGYTF

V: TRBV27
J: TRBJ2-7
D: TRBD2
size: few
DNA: TGTGCCAGCAGTTTCCGGACTAGCGGGGGGGAAAGCTCCTACGAGCAGTACTTC
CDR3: CASSFRTSGGESSYEQYF

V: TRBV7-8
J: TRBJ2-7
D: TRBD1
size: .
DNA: TGTGCCAGCAGCGAGGGGGCTCCCGCCTTCTCCTACGAGCAGTACTTC
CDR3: CASSEGAPAFSYEQYF

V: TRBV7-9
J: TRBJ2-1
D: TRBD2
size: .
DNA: TGTGCCAGCAGCCGGGACTATCTTGACAATGAGCAGTTCTTC
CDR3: CASSRDYLDNEQFF

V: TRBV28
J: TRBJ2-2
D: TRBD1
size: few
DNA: TGTGCCAGCACCTGGGGACAGCGAGACACCGGGGAGCTGTTTTTT
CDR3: CASTWGQRDTGELFF

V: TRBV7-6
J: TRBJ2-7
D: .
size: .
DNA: TGTGCCAGCAGCTTAGGAGGGAATCCCTACGAGCAGTACTTC
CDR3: CASSLGGNPYEQYF

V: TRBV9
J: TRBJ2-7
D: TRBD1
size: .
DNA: TGTGCCAGCAGCGCCGGGACAGGGGGCTCGGAGTACTTC
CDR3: CASSAGTGGSEYF

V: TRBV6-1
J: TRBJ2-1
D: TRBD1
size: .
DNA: TGTGCCAGCAGTCCCTCCAACTCGCGACAGGGGGTTTACAATGAGCAGTTCTTC
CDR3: CASSPSNSRQGVYNEQFF

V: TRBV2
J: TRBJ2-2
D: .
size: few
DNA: TGTGCCAGCAGTGAAGTTGGTGGTTTGGGCGGGGGCCTGAACACCGGGGAGCTGTTTTTT
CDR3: CASSEVGGLGGGLNTGELFF

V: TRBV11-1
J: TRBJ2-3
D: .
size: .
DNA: TGTGCCAGCAGCTTAGCGTCAATCGGGGGATTTAGCACAGATACGCAGTATTTT
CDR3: CASSLASIGGFSTDTQYF

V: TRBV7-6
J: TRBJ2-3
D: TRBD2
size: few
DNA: TGTGCCAGCAGCCTACGACTAGCGGGGGGGCCCCCAGATACGCAGTATTTT
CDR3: CASSLRLAGGPPDTQYF

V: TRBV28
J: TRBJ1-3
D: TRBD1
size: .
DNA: TGTGCCAGCAGGCCCCGGGACAGGGGGCTTGGAAACACCATATATTTT
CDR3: CASRPRDRGLGNTIYF

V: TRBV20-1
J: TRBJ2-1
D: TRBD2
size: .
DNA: TGCAGTGCTAGAGGTCGTAGCGGGAGATCCTACAATGAGCAGTTCTTC
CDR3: CSARGRSGRSYNEQFF

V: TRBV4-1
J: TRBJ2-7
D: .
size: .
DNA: TGCGCCAGCAGCCCGGTCGGGTCCTACGAGCAGTACTTC
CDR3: CASSPVGSYEQYF

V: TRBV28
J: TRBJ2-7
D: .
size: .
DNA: TGTGCCAGCAGTCCCTGGGGGGACTACGAGCAGTACTTC
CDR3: CASSPWGDYEQYF

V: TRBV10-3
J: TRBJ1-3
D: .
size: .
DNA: TGTGCCATCAGTGACGGACCAGGAAACACCATATATTTT
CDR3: CAISDGPGNTIYF

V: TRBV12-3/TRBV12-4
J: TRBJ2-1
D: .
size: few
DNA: TGTGCCAGCAGTTCCCTCCAACCCCAGGGAATAGAAGAGTACAATGAGCAGTTCTTC
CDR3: CASSSLQPQGIEEYNEQFF

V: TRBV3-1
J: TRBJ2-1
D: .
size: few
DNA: TGTGCCAGCAGCCACCCCGCCGACTCCCTCCCTCGGAATGAGCAGTTCTTC
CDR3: CASSHPADSLPRNEQFF

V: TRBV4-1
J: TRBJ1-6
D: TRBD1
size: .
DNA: TGCGCCAGCAGCCCGGGACAGGGGGGTTTTTCACCCCTCCACTTT
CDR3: CASSPGQGGFSPLHF